This TCR beta chain emerged from a study of early T cells in non-severe SARS-CoV-2 infection. Individual cDNA molecules were tagged with unique molecular identifiers, the study reported. Each CDR3 protein gets one entry after TCRdb re-called the 5' RACE reads with MiXCR. The sample has about 72,000 distinct CDR3 sequences; 9.5% to 13% are singletons. Overall study findings and caveats: Private and CD4 specificities were missed by VDJdb matching, which favored anti-spike CD8 responses.

This CDR3 is 16 amino acids long. CDR1 SGHRS and CDR2 YFSETQ come from the germline V gene. V was trimmed by 3 bases and J by 2 bases, leaving 16 bases between them. This clonotype was counted at least ten times. Its target is unknown. The TCR comes from an adult who was a healthcare worker with PCR-confirmed SARS-CoV-2 infection or an uninfected control (not recorded which). The V gene is TRBV5-1, the J gene TRBJ2-3; D is possibly TRBD1 or TRBD2 (6 bases each). Sequences were derived from whole blood, sampled at baseline. DNA of the CDR3: TGCGCCAGCAGCTCTTCCCCGGGGGCCTCCACAGATACGCAGTATTTT. This sequence encodes CASSSSPGASTDTQYF.